The 21 T cell receptor beta chains below were found in one sample sequenced in a study of PD-L1 blockade in urothelial cancer. This table comes from immunoSEQ multiplex PCR, and its TCRdb copy is limited to in-frame clones, with some not included. The sample lists 75,000 to 95,000 clones; roughly 90% were seen once. The source was PBMCs, collected around atezolizumab (anti-PD-L1) treatment. The receptors were sampled from a man between 60 and 75 years old with urothelial cancer.

This clone was counted once. The chain is built from TRBV4-3 and TRBJ2-1; 12 positions agree with TRBD2. This CDR3 is 17 amino acids long. V lost 3 bases, J lost 3 bases, and 6 bases stayed unmatched. Germline CDR1 and CDR2: LGHNA and YSLEER. Here the CDR3 reads CASSQSSGRALYNEQFF. DNA of the CDR3: TGCGCCAGCAGCCAGTCTAGCGGGAGGGCCCTCTACAATGAGCAGTTCTTC.

This chain joins TRBV5-4 and TRBJ2-7, with a possible D match to TRBD2 (6 bases). The V and J ends lost 4 bases and 9 bases respectively, with 17 bases between them. The CDR3 length is 13 residues. Germline assignment: CDR1 SGHNT and CDR2 YYREEE (reference sequence). This CDR3 reads CASSLGLSSRQYF. Written as DNA, the CDR3 is TGTGCCAGCAGCCTGGGACTGTCCTCGCGGCAGTACTTC.

The CDR3: CASSFGFQETQYF. For the CDR3, the DNA is TGCGCCAGCAGCTTTGGCTTCCAAGAGACCCAGTACTTC. The gene calls are TRBV5-1 and TRBJ2-5; D is undetermined. The CDR3 sequence is 13 residues long. Per germline, CDR1 SGHRS and CDR2 YFSETQ. Trimming pared 2 bases from V and 1 base from J, leaving 6 bases between. The full variable domain, with the rest looked up from reference TRBV5-1 and TRBJ2-5, is KAGVTQTPRYLIKTRGQQVTLSCSPISGHRSVSWYQQTPGQGLQFLFEYFSETQRNKGNFPGRFSGRQFSNSRSEMNVSTLELGDSALYLCASSFGFQETQYFGPGTRLLVL.

This clone was observed a handful of times. The rearrangement links TRBV10-2 to TRBJ2-7; 9 nucleotides align to TRBD1. This CDR3 region has 15 residues. Germline V gene data show CDR1 as WSHSY and CDR2 as SAAADI. Trimming at V came to 5 bases and at J to 2 bases, leaving 7 bases not matched to a gene. DNA of the CDR3: TGCGCCAGCAGTCCTGGACAGGGGATTCCCTACGAGCAGTACTTC. It codes for CASSPGQGIPYEQYF.

V gene TRBV5-1 combines with J gene TRBJ2-3; TRBD1 agrees at 8 bases. The CDR3 has 16 residues. Germline V gives CDR1 SGHRS, CDR2 YFSETQ. Trimming took 2 bases from V and 6 from J; bases not matched to a gene: 11. CDR3 bases: TGCGCCAGCAGCTTTTTAACGGCAGGGGGCGGTGATACGCAGTATTTT. Translated: CASSFLTAGGGDTQYF.

The chain carries TRBV9 and TRBJ2-2; D might be TRBD2 (7 bases). The V gene's germline CDR1 is SGDLS and CDR2 YYNGEE. Trimming pared 0 bases from V and 3 bases from J, leaving 12 bases between. The CDR3 covers 16 residues. The CDR3 region is CASSVGGGGHTGELFF. The DNA of the CDR3 is TGTGCCAGCAGCGTAGGCGGGGGCGGACACACCGGGGAGCTGTTTTTT.

This chain links TRBV4-1 with TRBJ2-1; 10 positions match TRBD2. Germline CDR1 is MGHRA and CDR2 is YSYEKL. CDR3 size: 18 residues. V lost 0 bases and J lost 6; bases outside the gene matches: 11. CDR3 nucleotides: TGCGCCAGCAGCCAAGAGGATTTGGGGAGCGGGGGGGCCAATGAGCAGTTCTTC. Translation: CASSQEDLGSGGANEQFF.

In this sample, this clone turned up once. The chain is built from TRBV9 and TRBJ1-1; D is uncertain. Germline values: CDR1 SGDLS, CDR2 YYNGEE. This CDR3 spans 15 amino acids. Trimming took 4 bases from V and 6 from J, leaving 19 bases between them. The CDR3 DNA sequence: TGTGCCAGCAGCCCTCGGGCGGGCCTCGGCGCTGAAGCTTTCTTT. Translated, it gives CASSPRAGLGAEAFF.

The rearrangement joins TRBV6-5 to TRBJ2-1; 7 positions agree with TRBD1. Germline lookup yields CDR1 MNHEY and CDR2 SVGAGI. The V gene end was trimmed by 2 bases and the J gene end by 10 bases; junction bases not matched to a gene: 5. CDR3 length: 13 residues. As DNA, the CDR3 is TGTGCCAGCAGTTACCCGGGGACAGCGGAGCAGTTCTTC. Translating it yields CASSYPGTAEQFF.

This clone was seen a single time. The chain joins TRBV29-1 to TRBJ2-7, with D perhaps TRBD1 (5 bases). Germline V gives CDR1 SQVTM, CDR2 ANQGSEA. CDR3 length: 13 residues. The V end was cut by 4 bases, the J end by 2 bases, with 12 bases between. CDR3 residues: CSVGQQTTYEQYF. As DNA, the CDR3 is TGCAGCGTTGGACAGCAAACCACCTACGAGCAGTACTTC.

This clone was counted once. The rearrangement links TRBV19 to TRBJ2-3; TRBD2 aligns across 9 bases. Germline lookup yields CDR1 LNHDA and CDR2 SQIVND (reference sequence). With 3 bases clipped from V and 4 bases from J, the junction kept 5 bases outside the gene matches. CDR3 length: 15 amino acids. CDR3 residues: CASSMVAGVSDTQYF. DNA for the CDR3: TGTGCCAGTAGTATGGTAGCGGGGGTATCAGATACGCAGTATTTT.

The J gene is TRBJ2-3, the V gene TRBV6-1; 7 positions agree with TRBD1. This CDR3 contains 13 residues. Trimming removed 8 bases from V and 3 bases from J; junction bases left unmatched: 5. Germline V gene sequence: CDR1 MNHNS, CDR2 SASEGT. The CDR3 protein is CASLAGGTDTQYF. The CDR3, as DNA: TGTGCCAGCTTGGCAGGGGGTACAGATACGCAGTATTTT.

The chain employs TRBV10-3 and TRBJ2-1; D is unclear. V dropped 6 bases and J dropped 5 bases, with 5 bases sitting between them. This CDR3 spans 11 amino acids. The V gene's germline CDR1 is ENHRY and CDR2 SYGVKD. The CDR3 nucleotides are TGTGCCATCAGCCCAGACAATGAGCAGTTCTTC. It codes for CAISPDNEQFF.

This chain uses TRBV5-4 with TRBJ1-2, with a weak D call TRBD1 (5 bases). Trimming took off 7 bases at V and 1 base at J, with 23 bases between the two ends. The CDR3 sequence is 17 residues long. Germline assignment: CDR1 SGHNT and CDR2 YYREEE (reference sequence). The DNA for the CDR3 is TGTGCCAGCGGACTACCGGGACGGCTGACTCTTAACTATGGCTACACCTTC. Its protein product is CASGLPGRLTLNYGYTF.

V usage is TRBV5-6 and J usage is TRBJ2-1; 8 nucleotides line up with TRBD1. With 4 bases clipped from V and 3 bases from J, the junction kept 6 bases outside the gene matches. The CDR3 is made up of 15 amino acids. Germline V CDR1 and CDR2: SGHDT, YYEEEE. The CDR3 DNA is TGTGCCAGCAGCACGGGACAGGTTATCTACAATGAGCAGTTCTTC. Translating gives CASSTGQVIYNEQFF.

The chain recombines TRBV6-5 with TRBJ2-2; 12 positions match TRBD2. The CDR3 has 16 amino acids. Per the germline V gene, CDR1 is MNHEY and CDR2 is SVGAGI. The ends lost 0 bases at V and 4 bases at J; junction bases unmatched: 0. Here the CDR3 DNA reads TGTGCCAGCAGTTACTCGACTAGCGGGAGCACCGGGGAGCTGTTTTTT. Protein: CASSYSTSGSTGELFF.

V is TRBV5-1 and J is TRBJ2-3, with a weak D call TRBD2 (5 bases). The CDR3 has 17 amino acids. Germline V lookup: CDR1 SGHRS, CDR2 YFSETQ. Trimming pared 1 base from V and 2 bases from J, leaving 17 bases between. Written as DNA, the CDR3 is TGCGCCAGCAGCTTGAAGCTATCCAGCGGACCCACAGATACGCAGTATTTT. Translated: CASSLKLSSGPTDTQYF.

This clone appeared once. J is TRBJ2-7 and V is TRBV14; no clear D gene. Germline V CDR1 and CDR2: SGHDN, FVKESK. This CDR3 has 12 amino acids. The ends were cut back, 3 bases at V and 2 bases at J, with 5 bases in the middle. CDR3 amino acids: CASSQFTYEQYF. The CDR3 DNA sequence: TGTGCCAGCAGCCAGTTTACCTACGAGCAGTACTTC.

For this clone: Germline is not matched at one junction end, which may reflect a read error. The V and J genes are TRBV7-7 and TRBJ2-5; 15 bases map to TRBD2. The CDR3 runs 15 residues. CDR1 is SSHAT, CDR2 FNYEAQ, per germline (reference sequence). The CDR3 loop reads CASSLGLAGGETQYF. CDR3 sequence (DNA): TGTGCTAGCAGCTTGGGACTAGCGGGAGGAGAGACCCAGTACTTC.

This clone showed up just once. This chain uses TRBV5-1 with TRBJ2-5; D not resolved. Germline assignment: CDR1 SGHRS and CDR2 YFSETQ. With 1 base removed from V and 3 bases from J, the gap between germline ends came to 7 bases. The length of the CDR3 is 13 residues. The CDR3 here is CASSLKLKETQYF. CDR3 sequence (DNA): TGCGCCAGCAGCTTGAAACTCAAAGAGACCCAGTACTTC. Together with reference TRBV5-1 and TRBJ2-5, the CDR3 gives the full variable domain: KAGVTQTPRYLIKTRGQQVTLSCSPISGHRSVSWYQQTPGQGLQFLFEYFSETQRNKGNFPGRFSGRQFSNSRSEMNVSTLELGDSALYLCASSLKLKETQYFGPGTRLLVL.

The rearrangement joins TRBV7-2 to TRBJ2-2; 7 bases line up with TRBD2. The CDR3 runs to 15 residues. Germline CDR1 and CDR2: SGHTA and FQGNSA. Trimming cost V 1 base and J 5 bases; bases outside gene matches: 4. The CDR3 here is CASSLVWGGTGELFF. CDR3 in DNA: TGTGCCAGCAGCTTAGTGTGGGGGGGAACCGGGGAGCTGTTTTTT.